The rows below give T cell receptor beta chains drawn from one sample of a study of vaccination effects on CD4 cells after COVID-19. The repertoire was sequenced with immunoSEQ multiplex PCR; TCRdb's copy has only in-frame clones and lacks some. Among about 30,000 clones listed, just under 75% were seen once. These receptors' antigens are unknown. Sequenced here: CD4+ T cells from PBMCs cultured with HCoV-229E spike peptides, sampled after COVID-19 vaccination. The receptors originated from a human donor who received a COVID-19 vaccine. CDR3s include the opening cysteine and the closing phenylalanine or tryptophan. The D gene is left open where the match is weak. For some rows the clone size is stated as once, few or many, or as a class when expanded; others skip it.

cdr3_length	clone_size	v_call	d_call	j_call	cdr3_nt	cdr3_aa
15	-	TRBV18	TRBD1	TRBJ1-1	TGTGCCAGCTCACCACAGGGACAGATCAACACTGAAGCTTTCTTT	CASSPQGQINTEAFF
12	-	TRBV5-1	TRBD1	TRBJ1-2	TGCGCCAGCAGCCCCACAGGGGATGGCTACACCTTC	CASSPTGDGYTF
15	-	TRBV6-1	-	TRBJ1-5	TGTGCCAGCAGTGAAGTTGGGGGATCAAGACAGCCCCAGCATTTT	CASSEVGGSRQPQHF
14	-	TRBV6-5	TRBD2	TRBJ2-3	TGTGCCTGTAGGACTAGCGGGGGCACAGATACGCAGTATTTT	CACRTSGGTDTQYF
13	-	TRBV30	-	TRBJ2-5	TGTGCCTGGAATCGGGCAGCCCAAGAGACCCAGTACTTC	CAWNRAAQETQYF
15	-	TRBV27	-	TRBJ2-3	TGTGCCAGCAGGGGGGGCGGGACCCACACAGATACGCAGTATTTT	CASRGGGTHTDTQYF
15	-	TRBV18	-	TRBJ2-1	TGTGCCAGCTCACACGTGAGGGCGGTGTGGAATGAGCAGTTCTTC	CASSHVRAVWNEQFF
15	-	TRBV6-1	-	TRBJ1-5	TGTGCCAGCAGTGATCAGGCTTATAGCAATCAGCCCCAGCATTTT	CASSDQAYSNQPQHF
16	-	TRBV4-1	TRBD1	TRBJ2-1	TGCGCCAGCAGACGGGTGGGACAGGGGTCCTACAATGAGCAGTTCTTC	CASRRVGQGSYNEQFF
14	-	TRBV5-1	-	TRBJ1-1	TGCGCCAGCAGCTTGGTAGACAGCTTCACTGAAGCTTTCTTT	CASSLVDSFTEAFF
14	few	TRBV6-5	-	TRBJ2-2	TGTGCCAGCAGATTCGCCGAGCCCACCGGGGAGCTGTTTTTT	CASRFAEPTGELFF
14	-	TRBV18	-	TRBJ2-5	TGTGCCAGCTCACCAGGGCTTCAGAGGGGGACCCAGTACTTC	CASSPGLQRGTQYF
14	-	TRBV9	-	TRBJ2-7	TGTGCCAGCAGCGTCGGACTAGGGGGCTACGAGCAGTACTTC	CASSVGLGGYEQYF
13	once	TRBV6-5	TRBD1	TRBJ2-5	TGTGCCACCAAGCAGGGGGCAGGGGAGACCCAGTACTTC	CATKQGAGETQYF
15	-	TRBV6-5	TRBD1	TRBJ1-2	TGTGCCAGCAGAATCGACAGGGAGGCTAACTATGGCTACACCTTC	CASRIDREANYGYTF
12	-	TRBV25-1	-	TRBJ1-4	TGTGCCAGCATGGCGGGTAATGAAAAACTGTTTTTT	CASMAGNEKLFF
16	-	TRBV10-2	-	TRBJ1-1	TGCGCCAGCAGTGGTATCAGGGACTGGGGGAACACTGAAGCTTTCTTT	CASSGIRDWGNTEAFF
15	few	TRBV28	-	TRBJ1-2	TGTGCCAGCAGTCTCGGGGGGGACGGGGACTATGGCTACACCTTC	CASSLGGDGDYGYTF
13	few	TRBV6-4	-	TRBJ1-5	TGTGCCAGCAGTGTAGGGGAGAATCAGCCCCAGCATTTT	CASSVGENQPQHF
11	-	TRBV3-1/TRBV3-2	-	TRBJ2-1	TGTGCCAGCAGCCAAGGGTATGAGCAGTTCTTC	CASSQGYEQFF
12	-	TRBV29-1	TRBD1	TRBJ1-1	TGCAGCTTCAGGGGGGGGAACACTGAAGCTTTCTTT	CSFRGGNTEAFF
15	-	TRBV30	-	TRBJ2-3	TGTGCCTGGAGGCATGGGCGGGCTAGCACAGATACGCAGTATTTT	CAWRHGRASTDTQYF
16	few	TRBV15	TRBD1	TRBJ2-3	TGTGCCACCAGCCTCGGCGGACAGGCTCAAATTGATACGCAGTATTTT	CATSLGGQAQIDTQYF
16	-	TRBV7-7	TRBD2	TRBJ2-3	TGTGCCAGCAGCTTAGGTCGGGGGGACCGCACAGATACGCAGTATTTT	CASSLGRGDRTDTQYF
17	large	TRBV7-6	TRBD2	TRBJ2-7	TGTGCCAGCAGCCAAGCCGGGACTAGCGGACCGTACTACGAGCAGTACTTC	CASSQAGTSGPYYEQYF
14	-	TRBV6-5	-	TRBJ1-5	TGTGCCAGCAGTAGAACCGACGGAGGGCGACCCCAGCATTTT	CASSRTDGGRPQHF
10	-	TRBV20-1	-	TRBJ2-5	TGCAGTGCTAGAAAAGAGACCCAGTACTTC	CSARKETQYF
16	-	TRBV6-1	TRBD2	TRBJ2-2	TGTGCCAGCAGTGAACTTAGCGGGAGGGTTTCCGGGGAGCTGTTTTTT	CASSELSGRVSGELFF
14	-	TRBV27	-	TRBJ2-7	TGTGCCAGCAGTTTGGTAGGGGGAGACTACGAGCAGTACTTC	CASSLVGGDYEQYF
13	-	TRBV7-7	TRBD1	TRBJ2-5	TGTGCCAGCAGCTCGGGACAGCAAGAGACCCAGTACTTC	CASSSGQQETQYF
13	medium-sized	TRBV7-8	-	TRBJ2-7	TGTGCCAGCAGCCCTACGGAGTTAACTGAGCAGTACTTC	CASSPTELTEQYF
15	few	TRBV19	-	TRBJ1-2	TGTGCCAGTAGTATAGCTAACGGAATTAACTATGGCTACACCTTC	CASSIANGINYGYTF
15	-	TRBV5-1	-	TRBJ2-7	TGCGCCAGCAGCTTTTACGAGGGTAGAAGATACGAGCAGTACTTC	CASSFYEGRRYEQYF
15	few	TRBV19	-	TRBJ2-3	TGTGCCAGTAGTATAGGCGGCCAGGTTACAGATACGCAGTATTTT	CASSIGGQVTDTQYF
13	-	TRBV12-3/TRBV12-4	TRBD1	TRBJ1-2	TGTGCCAGTCACTACAGGGGGCGAAACGGCTACACCTTC	CASHYRGRNGYTF
12	-	TRBV7-2	-	TRBJ2-5	TGTGCCAGCAGCTCAATAACCCGGACCCAGTACTTC	CASSSITRTQYF
16	-	TRBV27	-	TRBJ1-4	TGTGCCAGCAGTTCCCGACAGCGCGCAACTAATGAAAAACTGTTTTTT	CASSSRQRATNEKLFF
15	few	TRBV18	-	TRBJ1-2	TGTGCCAGCTCACCCTCAACAGGGTTGGACTATGGCTACACCTTC	CASSPSTGLDYGYTF
19	few	TRBV11-3	-	TRBJ2-2	TGTGCCAGCAGCTTAGAGCGAGGCGGAAGTCAGTGGGTGACCGGGGAGCTGTTTTTT	CASSLERGGSQWVTGELFF
13	-	TRBV19	-	TRBJ1-2	TGTGCCAGTAGTATATATGGGAACTATGGCTACACCTTC	CASSIYGNYGYTF
13	few	TRBV10-3	-	TRBJ1-2	TGTGCCATCAGTGAGCCACTTAACTATGGCTACACCTTC	CAISEPLNYGYTF
17	once	TRBV3-1/TRBV3-2	TRBD1	TRBJ1-1	TGTGCCAGCAGCCAAGCCACCCACAGGGGACGTAACACTGAAGCTTTCTTT	CASSQATHRGRNTEAFF
13	-	TRBV29-1	-	TRBJ1-5	TGCAGCGTTAGGGACGGTAGCAATCAGCCCCAGCATTTT	CSVRDGSNQPQHF
13	-	TRBV29-1	TRBD2	TRBJ2-3	TGCAGCTTCATAGCGGGAGGGCCGGATACGCAGTATTTT	CSFIAGGPDTQYF
17	-	TRBV4-1	TRBD1	TRBJ1-4	TGCGCCAGCAGATCTACGGGACAGGGATTAGGAAGGGAAAAACTGTTTTTT	CASRSTGQGLGREKLFF
15	-	TRBV6-5	-	TRBJ1-4	TGTGCCAGCAGTCTTTACAGAGCAACTAATGAAAAACTGTTTTTT	CASSLYRATNEKLFF
12	-	TRBV6-5	TRBD2	TRBJ2-7	TGTGCCAGTGGGACTAGCGGTAACGAGCAGTACTTC	CASGTSGNEQYF
13	-	TRBV6-2/TRBV6-3	-	TRBJ1-5	TGTGCCAGCAGTTACTCCGAGAATCAGCCCCAGCATTTT	CASSYSENQPQHF
15	-	TRBV3-1/TRBV3-2	-	TRBJ1-1	TGTGCCAGCAGCCTTACCGGGACGGTCAACACTGAAGCTTTCTTT	CASSLTGTVNTEAFF
15	-	TRBV6-6	TRBD1	TRBJ1-6	TGTGCCAGCATCTCGACAGGGAACTATAATTCACCCCTCCACTTT	CASISTGNYNSPLHF
14	-	TRBV5-5	TRBD1	TRBJ2-7	TGTGCCAGCAGCTTGGGACAGGGTGCCTACGAGCAGTACTTC	CASSLGQGAYEQYF
17	-	TRBV25-1	TRBD1	TRBJ2-5	TGTGCCAGCAGCGGGAACAGGGGCCGCTACATAGGGGAGACCCAGTACTTC	CASSGNRGRYIGETQYF
15	once	TRBV7-9	-	TRBJ1-2	TGTGCCAGCAGCTTACCTCGCACAGGGCCCTCTGGCTACACCTTC	CASSLPRTGPSGYTF
20	-	TRBV2	TRBD2	TRBJ2-1	TGTGCCAGCAGTGAATCTTGGCTCGGACTAGCGGGACAGAATCGAGATGAGCAGTTCTTC	CASSESWLGLAGQNRDEQFF
13	-	TRBV3-1/TRBV3-2	TRBD1	TRBJ1-2	TGTGCCAGCAGCCCAGACAGGGGTTACGGCTACACCTTC	CASSPDRGYGYTF
12	-	TRBV5-1	-	TRBJ2-7	TGCGCCAGCAGCTCCGACGCCTACGAGCAGTACTTC	CASSSDAYEQYF
15	-	TRBV11-2	-	TRBJ1-6	TGTGCCAGCAGCCTCGCAGGGGCGCTTAATTCACCCCTCCACTTT	CASSLAGALNSPLHF
16	-	TRBV5-1	TRBD1	TRBJ1-1	TGCGCCAGCAGCTTGGAACAGGGGGCGAGTAACACTGAAGCTTTCTTT	CASSLEQGASNTEAFF
12	-	TRBV19	-	TRBJ2-5	TGTGCCAGTAGCGAATCCTCAGAGACCCAGTACTTC	CASSESSETQYF